This section outlines one TCR beta chain sequence together with its context. The TRB cDNA libraries were prepared by 5' RACE with UMI labels. TCRdb re-called the 5' RACE reads and gives one entry per CDR3 protein, without DNA. Its table lists 65,000 to 75,000 distinct CDR3 sequences. The sample comes from a study of CXCR3-negative and CXCR3-positive naive CD8 T cells. Germline assignment: CDR1 SQVTM and CDR2 ANQGSEA. The CDR3 consists of 12 residues. Every CD8+ T cell subset underwent triplicate sorting at about 300,000 cells apiece. This receptor was obtained from a human donor in good health. Some clones in this sample may be carry-over from other donors' samples. The gene calls are TRBV29-1 and TRBJ2-7; TCRdb names TRBD2, which stays unverified in the absence of DNA. The material sequenced was naive CXCR3- CD8+ T cells from blood. Stated subset: CD45RO-CCR7+CD27+CD95- naive CD8+ T cells lacking CXCR3 (TNR3-). The CDR3 loop is CSVAAGVYEQYF.